The 32 T cell receptor beta chains below were found in one sample sequenced in a study of identical twins. TCRdb reanalysed the 5' RACE reads using MiXCR and keeps one entry per CDR3 protein. This sample has around 250,000 distinct CDR3 sequences; 6.5% occur once, and the top ten carry roughly 14%. These same data were also listed under a study on T cells expressing NK-cell markers.

The sample consisted of CD8+ T cells sorted from blood. These TCRs come from a young woman in good health.

This clonotype has only a few counts. The chain carries TRBV12-3 or TRBV12-4 and TRBJ2-7, with D possibly TRBD2 on 7 matching bases. Deletions cut 6 bases from V and 4 bases from J, with 19 bases between. The CDR3 has 15 amino acids. CDR3 sequence reads: CASRGGGERLYEQYF. DNA of the CDR3: TGTGCCAGCAGGGGAGGGGGGGAGAGGCTGTACGAGCAGTACTTC.

This clonotype was seen many times. The J gene is TRBJ2-5, the V gene TRBV29-1; 8 nucleotides match TRBD2. The CDR3 has 13 amino acids. With V trimmed by 7 bases and J by 5 bases, 9 bases remained unmatched. The germline CDR1 and CDR2 sequences are SQVTM and ANQGSEA. CDR3 sequence (DNA): TGCAGCGGGAGACCGGGACTAGATGAGACCCAGTACTTC. It encodes CSGRPGLDETQYF.

This sequence joins TRBV29-1 and TRBJ1-2; D possibly corresponds to TRBD1 (5 bases). Trimming removed 0 bases from V and 4 bases from J, with 9 bases in between. This CDR3 has 13 amino acids. Per germline, CDR1 SQVTM and CDR2 ANQGSEA. CDR3 DNA: TGCAGCGTTGAAGACAGGGAGGGCTATGGCTACACCTTC. Translated, it gives CSVEDREGYGYTF.

This clonotype was seen only a few times. This rearrangement joins TRBV7-6 to TRBJ2-1; 13 bases are a match to TRBD2. Germline CDR1 SGHVS, CDR2 FNYEAQ. With V trimmed by 5 bases and J by 8 bases, 9 bases remained unmatched. This CDR3 has 16 residues. The DNA for the CDR3 is TGTGCCAGCAGCCCAGTACTAGCGGGAGGGCCTCATGAGCAGTTCTTC. Translating it yields CASSPVLAGGPHEQFF.

CDR3 DNA sequence: TGTGCCAGCAGCCGTACTGCTTACGGACCCTACGAGCAGTACTTC. Residues: CASSRTAYGPYEQYF. The V gene is TRBV14, the J gene TRBJ2-7; D remains ambiguous. Looked up from germline, CDR1 is SGHDN and CDR2 is FVKESK. Trimming removed 4 bases from V and 2 bases from J, with 15 bases in between. The CDR3 is 15 residues long.

This clonotype has a handful of counts. The chain uses TRBV9 and TRBJ2-1; maybe TRBD1 (5 bases). Germline values: CDR1 SGDLS, CDR2 YYNGEE. V was clipped by 4 bases and J by 12 bases, with 20 bases between them. CDR3 length: 14 residues. The CDR3 region has the DNA TGTGCCAGCAGCCATCCAGACAGTGCCCATGGGCAGTTCTTC. Amino acid sequence: CASSHPDSAHGQFF.

CDR3 amino acids: CASSPPRAPEAFF. The CDR3 nucleotides are TGTGCCAGCAGCCCCCCGCGGGCCCCTGAAGCTTTCTTT. The chain is built from TRBV9 and TRBJ1-1, with unresolved D. The CDR3 loop spans 13 amino acids. With 4 bases removed from V and 6 bases from J, the gap between germline ends came to 13 bases. CDR1 and CDR2 (germline): SGDLS, YYNGEE.

This clonotype has at least ten counts. V and J are TRBV20-1 and TRBJ2-6; D is tentatively TRBD1 or TRBD2 (5 bases each). Germline V gene sequence: CDR1 DFQATT, CDR2 SNEGSKA (reference sequence). The CDR3 has 15 residues. V was pared by 5 bases and J by 2 bases, with 13 bases between. CDR3 region: CSARNQGAGANVLTF. DNA of the CDR3: TGCAGTGCTCGGAATCAGGGAGCTGGGGCCAACGTCCTGACTTTC.

This clonotype appeared many times. The chain uses TRBV11-2 and TRBJ2-2; D perhaps matches TRBD2 (6 bases). The V and J ends lost 2 bases and 1 base respectively, with 17 bases between them. Germline V gene data show CDR1 as SGHAT and CDR2 as FQNNGV. The CDR3 runs 18 residues. The CDR3 region is CASSLFYGGGENTGELFF. The CDR3 DNA reads as TGTGCCAGCAGCTTATTTTACGGCGGAGGGGAGAACACCGGGGAGCTGTTTTTT.

The chain joins TRBV6-6 to TRBJ2-5; 8 bases line up with TRBD1. The CDR3 contains 12 residues. Germline CDR1 is MNHNY and CDR2 is SVGAGI (reference sequence). CDR3 nucleotides: TGTGCAGTAGACAGGGGCCAAGAGACCCAGTACTTC. Amino acids: CAVDRGQETQYF.

This clonotype was counted at least ten times. The chain has TRBV7-9 and TRBJ2-7; D uncertain. V lost 6 bases, J lost 0 bases, and 6 bases lay in between. Germline values: CDR1 SEHNR, CDR2 FQNEAQ (reference sequence). This CDR3 has 12 residues. CDR3 sequence reads: CASSFGSYEQYF. The DNA of the CDR3 is TGTGCCAGCAGTTTTGGCTCCTACGAGCAGTACTTC.

This clonotype has more than one count but fewer than ten. The chain joins TRBV30 to TRBJ2-7, with 7 positions matching TRBD2. The CDR3 extends over 17 amino acids. Germline CDR1 reads GTSNPN; CDR2 reads SVGIG (reference sequence). The trim removed 4 bases at V and 4 bases at J, leaving 19 bases unmatched. Here the CDR3 reads CAWKPTGGGPPGYEQYF. Here the CDR3 DNA reads TGTGCCTGGAAACCCACGGGAGGTGGACCCCCTGGTTACGAGCAGTACTTC.

The table lists this clonotype with a few counts. The rearrangement joins TRBV5-6 to TRBJ2-5, with 9 bases identical to TRBD1. With V trimmed by 3 bases and J by 2 bases, 8 bases remained unmatched. Germline V CDR1 and CDR2: SGHDT, YYEEEE. There are 16 residues in the CDR3. The CDR3 DNA follows: TGTGCCAGCAGCTCAGACAGGGGGTTATGGCAAGAGACCCAGTACTTC. It encodes CASSSDRGLWQETQYF. Full variable domain (rest looked up from reference TRBV5-6 and TRBJ2-5): DAGVTQSPTHLIKTRGQQVTLRCSPKSGHDTVSWYQQALGQGPQFIFQYYEEEERQRGNFPDRFSGHQFPNYSSELNVNALLLGDSALYLCASSSDRGLWQETQYFGPGTRLLVL.

This clonotype has a handful of counts. V and J are TRBV10-1 and TRBJ1-2; D uncertain. The CDR3 sequence is 13 residues long. The germline V and J ends were trimmed by 3 bases and 2 bases, with 7 bases remaining between them. The germline gives CDR1 WNHNN, CDR2 SYGVQD (reference sequence). CDR3: CASSEALNYGYTF. The CDR3 DNA follows: TGCGCCAGCAGTGAAGCGCTAAACTATGGCTACACCTTC.

There are many counts of this clonotype. The chain employs TRBV7-3 and TRBJ2-1; 12 nucleotides align to TRBD2. This CDR3 has 15 amino acids. The germline V gene encodes CDR1 SGHTA and CDR2 FQGTGA. J gave up 8 bases and V 3 bases, and 5 bases lay outside the gene matches. The CDR3 coding sequence is TGTGCCAGCAGCTTTACTAGCGGGGGGATGGATGAGCAGTTCTTC. Its protein product is CASSFTSGGMDEQFF.

This clonotype was counted at least ten times. The chain joins TRBV6-5 to TRBJ2-1; TRBD2 matches at 8 bases. Germline values: CDR1 MNHEY, CDR2 SVGAGI. This CDR3 spans 17 amino acids. Germline trimming cut 0 bases from V and 4 bases from J; bases unmatched to any gene: 8. CDR3 coding DNA: TGTGCCAGCAGTTACTCGCTTAGGACTAGCCGATACAATGAGCAGTTCTTC. Translation: CASSYSLRTSRYNEQFF.

This clonotype has just a few counts. The CDR3 reads CAWDEKREVTGELFF. The CDR3 nucleotides read TGTGCCTGGGATGAGAAGCGGGAGGTAACCGGGGAGCTGTTTTTT. J is TRBJ2-2 and V is TRBV30; 9 bases agree with TRBD2. This CDR3 is 15 amino acids long. V lost 5 bases, J lost 5 bases, and 9 bases stayed unmatched. CDR1 and CDR2 from the germline V gene are GTSNPN and SVGIG (reference sequence).

There are a few counts of this clonotype. The chain employs TRBV20-1 and TRBJ2-3, with TRBD2 identical over 16 bases. This CDR3 region has 16 residues. After removal of 1 base from V and 9 bases from J, the junction contained 7 bases not matched to a gene. Germline V gene data show CDR1 as DFQATT and CDR2 as SNEGSKA (reference sequence). CDR3 sequence reads: CSARGGTSGGAGTQYF. CDR3 DNA sequence: TGCAGTGCTAGAGGAGGGACTAGCGGGGGGGCGGGGACGCAGTATTTT.

This chain links TRBV10-3 with TRBJ2-1; 8 nucleotides line up with TRBD2. The CDR3 runs 15 residues. With V trimmed by 0 bases and J by 7 bases, 5 bases remained unmatched. Per germline, CDR1 ENHRY and CDR2 SYGVKD. The CDR3 nucleotides are TGTGCCATCAGTGAGTCCGGGCGGGGGGTGAATGAGCAGTTCTTC. Residues: CAISESGRGVNEQFF.

This clonotype has just a few counts. This rearrangement joins TRBV11-2 to TRBJ1-1, with 7 bases that match TRBD1. CDR3 length equals 15 residues. CDR1 SGHAT and CDR2 FQNNGV come from the germline V gene. After removal of 4 bases from V and 1 base from J, the junction contained 6 bases not matched to a gene. The CDR3 DNA follows: TGTGCCAGCAGCTCATCGGACAGGCCGAACACTGAAGCTTTCTTT. Translated: CASSSSDRPNTEAFF.

This clonotype was recorded many times. The rearrangement uses TRBV7-9 and TRBJ2-7; D may be TRBD2 (5 bases). The V end lost 5 bases, the J end lost 1 base, and 15 bases lay between the germline ends. Germline V lookup: CDR1 SEHNR, CDR2 FQNEAQ (reference sequence). This CDR3 spans 15 amino acids. As DNA, the CDR3 is TGTGCCAGCAGCCCCCACCAGCGGTTATCCTACGAGCAGTACTTC. As protein: CASSPHQRLSYEQYF.

This clonotype has only a few counts. The CDR3 region is CASPSGPGELFF. Here the CDR3 DNA reads TGTGCCAGCCCCTCGGGCCCCGGGGAGCTGTTTTTT. The chain carries TRBV7-9 and TRBJ2-2; D call uncertain. Trimming cost V 8 bases and J 6 bases, with 10 bases left between them. CDR3 size: 12 residues. Germline CDR1 and CDR2: SEHNR and FQNEAQ (reference sequence).

This clonotype has more than one count but fewer than ten. The chain is built from TRBV4-3 and TRBJ2-7; no definite D call. Germline loops: CDR1 LGHNA, CDR2 YSLEER. Trimming took off 0 bases at V and 7 bases at J, with 10 bases between the two ends. The CDR3 covers 13 residues. CDR3 sequence (DNA): TGCGCCAGCAGCCAAGACAGGATGCGGGAGCAGTACTTC. Its translation is CASSQDRMREQYF.

V gene TRBV2 combines with J gene TRBJ2-2, with 9 bases lining up with TRBD1. This CDR3 has 15 residues. CDR1 is SNHLY, CDR2 FYNNEI, per germline. Trimming took 3 bases from V and 3 from J; bases not matched to a gene: 2. Here the CDR3 reads CASSDGQGYTGELFF. CDR3 bases: TGTGCCAGCAGTGACGGACAGGGGTACACCGGGGAGCTGTTTTTT. Complete variable domain (other parts from reference TRBV2 and TRBJ2-2): EPEVTQTPSHQVTQMGQEVILRCVPISNHLYFYWYRQILGQKVEFLVSFYNNEISEKSEIFDDQFSVERPDGSNFTLKIRSTKLEDSAMYFCASSDGQGYTGELFFGEGSRLTVL.

CDR3 sequence reads: CASSRGASGTHEQYF. For the CDR3, the DNA is TGTGCCAGCAGTCGCGGGGCTAGCGGGACCCACGAGCAGTACTTC. This chain joins TRBV25-1 and TRBJ2-7; 9 bases are a match to TRBD2. V shed 5 bases and J 5 bases; nucleotides not matched to a gene: 10. The germline V gene encodes CDR1 MGHDK and CDR2 SYGVNS. This CDR3 comprises 15 residues.

This clonotype appeared a few times. This chain uses TRBV6-1 with TRBJ2-1; a possible D gene is TRBD2 (7 bases). Trimming pared 5 bases from V and 4 bases from J, leaving 15 bases between. The CDR3 covers 15 residues. Looked up from germline, CDR1 is MNHNS and CDR2 is SASEGT. CDR3 loop: CASSSGDTSYNEQFF. In DNA form, the CDR3 reads TGTGCCAGCAGTAGCGGGGACACCTCTTACAATGAGCAGTTCTTC.

This clonotype has only a few counts. CDR3 in DNA: TGCGCCAGCAGCCAAGAACAGGCTAACCAGCCCCAGCATTTT. This sequence encodes CASSQEQANQPQHF. V usage is TRBV4-1 and J usage is TRBJ1-5; possibly TRBD1 for D (5 bases). The CDR3 runs 14 residues. Germline lookup yields CDR1 MGHRA and CDR2 YSYEKL. The V end lost 0 bases, the J end lost 7 bases, and 10 bases lay between the germline ends.

This clonotype appeared a few times. The chain has TRBV4-3 and TRBJ2-1; D uncertain. The CDR3 is 17 amino acids. The V end lost 0 bases, the J end lost 4 bases, and 16 bases lay between the germline ends. Germline values: CDR1 LGHNA, CDR2 YSLEER. The CDR3 protein is CASSQDPPGPIYNEQFF. The CDR3, as DNA: TGCGCCAGCAGCCAAGATCCCCCAGGCCCGATTTACAATGAGCAGTTCTTC.

This clonotype was seen repeatedly, ten times or more. The chain carries TRBV12-3 or TRBV12-4 and TRBJ2-5; D possibly corresponds to TRBD2 (6 bases). The CDR3 contains 15 residues. Trimming shortened V by 6 bases and J by 1 base, and 15 bases separated the two germline ends. CDR3 bases: TGTGCCAGCAGCCCCGGACTACTTTCCCAAGAGACCCAGTACTTC. Amino acid sequence: CASSPGLLSQETQYF.

This clonotype turned up a few times. The chain employs TRBV4-2 and TRBJ2-7; 8 bases agree with TRBD2. CDR1 and CDR2 (germline): LGHNA, YNFKEQ. The CDR3 is made up of 13 amino acids. J was trimmed by 1 base and V by 10 bases; bases with no gene match: 6. CDR3 sequence: CATSTSVSYEQYF. The CDR3 bases are TGTGCCACCTCGACTAGCGTATCCTACGAGCAGTACTTC.

This clonotype was seen at least ten times. The CDR3 loop reads CASSPGLAGDSYNEQFF. CDR3 in DNA: TGTGCCAGCAGCCCGGGACTAGCGGGGGATTCCTACAATGAGCAGTTCTTC. This chain uses TRBV7-9 with TRBJ2-1; TRBD2 matches 14 bases. From germline, CDR1 is SEHNR and CDR2 FQNEAQ (reference sequence). The V segment lost 5 bases and the J segment 1 base; nucleotides outside the gene matches: 4. This CDR3 is built from 17 residues.

V usage is TRBV7-8 and J usage is TRBJ2-2; 7 bases match TRBD1. V lost 5 bases and J lost 5; bases outside the gene matches: 11. The CDR3 has 16 residues. Germline-derived CDR1 and CDR2 are SGHVS and FQNEAQ. The CDR3 coding sequence is TGTGCCAGCAGCCGATACAGGGGCCAGGGGACCGGGGAGCTGTTTTTT. It codes for CASSRYRGQGTGELFF.